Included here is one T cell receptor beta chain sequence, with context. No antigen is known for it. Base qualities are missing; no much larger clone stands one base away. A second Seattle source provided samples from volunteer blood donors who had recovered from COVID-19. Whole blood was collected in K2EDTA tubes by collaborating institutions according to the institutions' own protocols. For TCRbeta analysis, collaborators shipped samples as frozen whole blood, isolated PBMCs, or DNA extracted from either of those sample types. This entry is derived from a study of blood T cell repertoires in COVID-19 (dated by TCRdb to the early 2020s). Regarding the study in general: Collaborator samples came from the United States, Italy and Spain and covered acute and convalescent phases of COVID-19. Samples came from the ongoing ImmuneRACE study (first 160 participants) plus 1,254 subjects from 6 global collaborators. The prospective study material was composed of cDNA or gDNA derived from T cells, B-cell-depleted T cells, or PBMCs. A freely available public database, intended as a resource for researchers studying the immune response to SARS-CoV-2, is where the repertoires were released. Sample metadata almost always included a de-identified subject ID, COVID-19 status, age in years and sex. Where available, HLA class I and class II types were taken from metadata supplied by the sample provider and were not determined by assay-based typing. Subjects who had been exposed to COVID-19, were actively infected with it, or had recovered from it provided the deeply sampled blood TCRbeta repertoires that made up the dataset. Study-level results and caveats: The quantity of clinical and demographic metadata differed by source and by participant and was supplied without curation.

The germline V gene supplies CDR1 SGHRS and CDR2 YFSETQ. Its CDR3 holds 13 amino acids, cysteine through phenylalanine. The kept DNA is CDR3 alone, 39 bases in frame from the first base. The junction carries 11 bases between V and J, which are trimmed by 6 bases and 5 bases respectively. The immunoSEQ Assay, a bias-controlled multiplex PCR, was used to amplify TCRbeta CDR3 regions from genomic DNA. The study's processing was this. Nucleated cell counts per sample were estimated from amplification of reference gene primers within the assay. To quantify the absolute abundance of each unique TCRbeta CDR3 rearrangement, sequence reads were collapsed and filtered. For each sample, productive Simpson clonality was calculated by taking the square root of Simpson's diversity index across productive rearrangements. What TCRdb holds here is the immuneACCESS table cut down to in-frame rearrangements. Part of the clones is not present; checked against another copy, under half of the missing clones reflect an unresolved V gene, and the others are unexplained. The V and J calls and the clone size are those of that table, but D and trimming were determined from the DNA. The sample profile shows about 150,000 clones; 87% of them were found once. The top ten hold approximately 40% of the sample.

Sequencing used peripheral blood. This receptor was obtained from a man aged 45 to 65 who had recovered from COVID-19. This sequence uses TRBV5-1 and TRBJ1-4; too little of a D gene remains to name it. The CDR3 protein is CASKEDLNEKLFF. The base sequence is TGCGCCAGCAAAGAGGATTTAAATGAAAAACTGTTTTTT.